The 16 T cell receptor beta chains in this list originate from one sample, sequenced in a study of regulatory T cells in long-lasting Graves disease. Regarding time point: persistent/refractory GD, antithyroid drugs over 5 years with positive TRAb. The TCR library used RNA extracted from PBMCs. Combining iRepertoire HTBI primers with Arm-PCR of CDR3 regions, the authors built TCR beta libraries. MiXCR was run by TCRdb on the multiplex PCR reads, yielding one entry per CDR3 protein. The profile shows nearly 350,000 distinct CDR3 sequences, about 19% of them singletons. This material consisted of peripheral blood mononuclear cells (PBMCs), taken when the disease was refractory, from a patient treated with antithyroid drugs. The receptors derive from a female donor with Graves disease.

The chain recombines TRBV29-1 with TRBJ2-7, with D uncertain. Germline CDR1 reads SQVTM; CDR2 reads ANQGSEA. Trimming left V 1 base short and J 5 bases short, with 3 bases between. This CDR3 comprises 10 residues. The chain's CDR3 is CSVEGDEQYF. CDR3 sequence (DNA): TGCAGCGTTGAAGGGGACGAGCAGTACTTC.

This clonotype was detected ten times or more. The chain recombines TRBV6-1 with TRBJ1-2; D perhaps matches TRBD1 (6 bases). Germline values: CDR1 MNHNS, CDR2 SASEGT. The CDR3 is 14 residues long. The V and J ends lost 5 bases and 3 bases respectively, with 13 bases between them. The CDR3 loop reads CASSTRTDYYGYTF. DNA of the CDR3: TGTGCCAGCAGTACACGGACAGACTACTATGGCTACACCTTC.

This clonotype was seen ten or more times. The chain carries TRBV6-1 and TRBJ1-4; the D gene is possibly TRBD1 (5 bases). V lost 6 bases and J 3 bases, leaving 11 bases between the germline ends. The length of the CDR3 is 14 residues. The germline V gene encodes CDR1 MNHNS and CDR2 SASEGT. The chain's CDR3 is CASRAGSANEKLFF. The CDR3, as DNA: TGTGCCAGCAGGGCAGGGTCGGCTAATGAAAAACTGTTTTTT.

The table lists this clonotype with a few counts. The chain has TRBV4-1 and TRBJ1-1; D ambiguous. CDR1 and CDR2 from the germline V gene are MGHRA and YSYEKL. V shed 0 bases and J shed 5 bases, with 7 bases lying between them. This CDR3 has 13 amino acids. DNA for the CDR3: TGCGCCAGCAGCCAAGATATCAGGACTGAAGCTTTCTTT. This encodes CASSQDIRTEAFF.

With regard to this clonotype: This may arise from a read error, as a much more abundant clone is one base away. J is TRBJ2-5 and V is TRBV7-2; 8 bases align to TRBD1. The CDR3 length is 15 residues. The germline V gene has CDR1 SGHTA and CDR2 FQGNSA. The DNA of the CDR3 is TGTGCCAGCAGCTTATCGCGGGACAGGCAAGAGGCCCAGTACTTC. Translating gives CASSLSRDRQEAQYF.

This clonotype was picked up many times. In nucleotides, the CDR3 is TGTGCCAGCACAGGGCGGAGCAATCAGCCCCAGCATTTT. Translation: CASTGRSNQPQHF. J is TRBJ1-5 and V is TRBV2, with a possible D match to TRBD1 (5 bases). The ends were cut back, 7 bases at V and 1 base at J, with 8 bases in the middle. CDR1 and CDR2 from the germline V gene are SNHLY and FYNNEI. There are 13 residues in the CDR3. The whole variable domain, remainder taken from reference TRBV2 and TRBJ1-5, is EPEVTQTPSHQVTQMGQEVILRCVPISNHLYFYWYRQILGQKVEFLVSFYNNEISEKSEIFDDQFSVERPDGSNFTLKIRSTKLEDSAMYFCASTGRSNQPQHFGDGTRLSIL.

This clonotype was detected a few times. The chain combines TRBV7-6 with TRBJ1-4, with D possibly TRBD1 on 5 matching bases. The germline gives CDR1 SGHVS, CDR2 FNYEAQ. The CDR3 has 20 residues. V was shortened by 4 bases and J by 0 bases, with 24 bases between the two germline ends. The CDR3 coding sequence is TGTGCCAGCAGCTCCCCGCTACTTGGGGGGACCTATGCAACTAATGAAAAACTGTTTTTT. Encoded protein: CASSSPLLGGTYATNEKLFF.

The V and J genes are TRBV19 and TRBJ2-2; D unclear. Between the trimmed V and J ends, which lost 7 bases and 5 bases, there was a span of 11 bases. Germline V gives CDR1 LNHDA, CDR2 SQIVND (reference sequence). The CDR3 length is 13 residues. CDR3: CASKGVLTGELFF. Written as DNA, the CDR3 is TGTGCCAGTAAAGGAGTCCTAACCGGGGAGCTGTTTTTT.

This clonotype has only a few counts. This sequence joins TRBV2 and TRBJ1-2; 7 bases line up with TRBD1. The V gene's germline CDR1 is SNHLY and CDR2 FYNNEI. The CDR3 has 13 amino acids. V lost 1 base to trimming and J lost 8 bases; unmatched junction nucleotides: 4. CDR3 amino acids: CASSEDRGDGYTF. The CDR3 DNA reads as TGTGCCAGCAGTGAAGACAGGGGCGACGGCTACACCTTC.

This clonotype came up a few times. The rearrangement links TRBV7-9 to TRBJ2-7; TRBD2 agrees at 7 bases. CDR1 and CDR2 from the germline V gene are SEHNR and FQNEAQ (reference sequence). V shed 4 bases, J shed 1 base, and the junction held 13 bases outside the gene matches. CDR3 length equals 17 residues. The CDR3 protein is CASSYQTVQRGSYEQYF. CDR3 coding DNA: TGTGCCAGCAGCTACCAAACCGTCCAGCGGGGTTCCTACGAGCAGTACTTC.

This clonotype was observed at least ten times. CDR3 in DNA: TGTGCCAGCAGCCAAGATTTGAGGTTGGACACCGGGGAGCTGTTTTTT. Amino acids: CASSQDLRLDTGELFF. The chain uses TRBV3-1 and TRBJ2-2; no firm D call. With 0 bases removed from V and 3 bases from J, the gap between germline ends came to 11 bases. The CDR3 totals 16 residues. Per the germline V gene, CDR1 is LGHDT and CDR2 is YNNKEL (reference sequence).

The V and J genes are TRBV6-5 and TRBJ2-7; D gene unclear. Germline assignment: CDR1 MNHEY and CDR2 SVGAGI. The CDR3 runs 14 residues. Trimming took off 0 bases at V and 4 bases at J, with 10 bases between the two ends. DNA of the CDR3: TGTGCCAGCAGTTACTCTGGCAGCCTTTACGAGCAGTACTTC. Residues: CASSYSGSLYEQYF.

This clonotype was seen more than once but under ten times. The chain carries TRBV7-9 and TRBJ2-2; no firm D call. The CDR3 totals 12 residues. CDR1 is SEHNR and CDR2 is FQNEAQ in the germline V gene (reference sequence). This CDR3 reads CAHRRNTGELFF. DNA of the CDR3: TGTGCACATCGGAGGAACACCGGGGAGCTGTTTTTT.

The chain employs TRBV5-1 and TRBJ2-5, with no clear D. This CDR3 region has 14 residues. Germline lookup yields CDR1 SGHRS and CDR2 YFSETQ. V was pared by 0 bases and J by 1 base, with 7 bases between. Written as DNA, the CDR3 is TGCGCCAGCAGCTTGGGACCGACCCAAGAGACCCAGTACTTC. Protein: CASSLGPTQETQYF.

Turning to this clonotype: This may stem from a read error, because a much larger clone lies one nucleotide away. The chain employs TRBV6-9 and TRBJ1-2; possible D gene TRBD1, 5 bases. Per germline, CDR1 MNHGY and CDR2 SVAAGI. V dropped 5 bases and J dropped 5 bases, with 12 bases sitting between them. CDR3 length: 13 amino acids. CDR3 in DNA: TGTGCCAGCAGTGAAGGGGTAGAGTATGGCTACACCTTC. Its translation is CASSEGVEYGYTF.

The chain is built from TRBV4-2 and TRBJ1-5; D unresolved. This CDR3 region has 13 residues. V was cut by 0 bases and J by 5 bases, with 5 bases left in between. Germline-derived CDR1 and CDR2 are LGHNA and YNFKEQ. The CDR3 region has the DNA TGTGCCAGCAGCCAAGACGGCTATCAGCCCCAGCATTTT. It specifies CASSQDGYQPQHF.